Shown below are 19 T cell receptor beta chains from a single sample sequenced in a study of shared clonotypes between healthy human individuals. The repertoire was sequenced with immunoSEQ multiplex PCR; TCRdb's copy has only in-frame clones and lacks some. There are 2 million to 3 million clones in the sample; 80% to 95% occur only once, and about 0.38% lies in the top ten. Sequenced sample: naive CD4+ T cells from PBMCs. Documented subset: CD45RA+ positively selected. These receptor sequences come from a man between 18 and 29 years old in good health. Some clones in this sample may be carry-over from other donors' samples.

This sequence joins TRBV9 and TRBJ1-4; tentatively, D is TRBD1 (6 bases). V was cut by 4 bases and J by 8 bases, with 18 bases left in between. Germline assignment: CDR1 SGDLS and CDR2 YYNGEE. The CDR3 covers 15 residues. The CDR3 sequence: CASSPTSGVEEKLFF. CDR3 nucleotide sequence: TGTGCCAGCAGCCCGACATCAGGGGTTGAGGAAAAACTGTTTTTT.

This rearrangement joins TRBV29-1 to TRBJ1-2, with D possibly matching TRBD1 (5 bases). The CDR3 contains 12 residues. Germline CDR1 is SQVTM and CDR2 is ANQGSEA. V was shortened by 7 bases and J by 8 bases, with 17 bases between the two germline ends. CDR3 loop: CSGGNWGGGYTF. As DNA, the CDR3 is TGCAGCGGTGGTAATTGGGGGGGAGGCTACACCTTC.

This sequence joins TRBV5-4 and TRBJ2-7; tentatively, D is TRBD1 (5 bases). Trimming took 2 bases from V and 3 from J, leaving 15 bases between them. This CDR3 is built from 15 residues. Germline lookup yields CDR1 SGHNT and CDR2 YYREEE (reference sequence). The CDR3 region is CASSFTQGAIYEQYF. The DNA of the CDR3 is TGTGCCAGCAGCTTCACTCAAGGGGCAATCTACGAGCAGTACTTC.

The chain has TRBV19 and TRBJ2-7, with D possibly TRBD1 on 10 matching bases. This CDR3 has 17 residues. Per the germline V gene, CDR1 is LNHDA and CDR2 is SQIVND (reference sequence). Between the trimmed V and J ends, which lost 8 bases and 7 bases, there was a span of 30 bases. The DNA for the CDR3 is TGTGCCAGTTCCCGACAGGGGGCGACTAGCGGAGCTCTGGAGCAGTACTTC. It yields the protein CASSRQGATSGALEQYF.

This rearrangement joins TRBV15 to TRBJ2-1; 9 bases are a match to TRBD2. J gave up 3 bases and V 4 bases, and 4 bases lay outside the gene matches. Germline CDR1 LNHNV, CDR2 YYDKDF (reference sequence). The CDR3 runs to 15 residues. CDR3 nucleotide sequence: TGTGCCACCAGCAAAGGACTAGCGTTCTACAATGAGCAGTTCTTC. As protein: CATSKGLAFYNEQFF.

This clone has a single count. The chain is built from TRBV7-9 and TRBJ2-3; D not resolved. The CDR3 extends over 14 amino acids. Germline values: CDR1 SEHNR, CDR2 FQNEAQ (reference sequence). The ends were cut back, 5 bases at V and 4 bases at J, with 13 bases in the middle. The chain's CDR3 is CASSQAQSADTQYF. The CDR3 DNA reads TGTGCCAGCAGCCAAGCGCAGTCGGCAGATACGCAGTATTTT.

This clone was observed once. In DNA, the CDR3 is TGTGCCAGCAGCCGGACCGGGACTAGCGGGAGGCGGGAGCAGTACTTC. This gives the protein CASSRTGTSGRREQYF. The chain is built from TRBV5-4 and TRBJ2-5; TRBD2 agrees at 15 bases. Germline CDR1 SGHNT, CDR2 YYREEE (reference sequence). The length of the CDR3 is 16 residues. V shed 4 bases and J 11 bases; nucleotides not matched to a gene: 12.

This clone was seen only once. This chain uses TRBV6-4 with TRBJ2-4; the D gene is possibly TRBD2 (5 bases). V lost 4 bases and J lost 0, with 19 bases in between. This CDR3 spans 18 amino acids. Germline CDR1 and CDR2: MRHNA and SNTAGT. Here the CDR3 reads CASSVPATKRLAKNIQYF. The CDR3 nucleotides are TGTGCCAGCAGTGTTCCCGCGACTAAGCGTTTAGCCAAAAACATTCAGTACTTC.

The rearrangement links TRBV6-5 to TRBJ1-4; D call uncertain. V gave up 2 bases and J gave up 3 bases, with 7 bases separating them. Germline values: CDR1 MNHEY, CDR2 SVGAGI. This CDR3 is 14 amino acids long. The CDR3 coding sequence is TGTGCCAGCAGTTACGGGTTGTCTAATGAAAAACTGTTTTTT. It encodes CASSYGLSNEKLFF.

This chain joins TRBV18 and TRBJ1-1; D remains ambiguous. The CDR3 loop spans 15 amino acids. Germline CDR1 KGHSH, CDR2 LQKENI. Trimming removed 0 bases at V and 5 bases at J, with 13 bases between. CDR3 sequence: CASSPPTPPRTEAFF. Here the CDR3 DNA reads TGTGCCAGCTCACCACCGACCCCCCCGCGGACTGAAGCTTTCTTT.

The chain recombines TRBV6-4 with TRBJ2-5, with 8 nucleotides matching TRBD1. Per germline, CDR1 MRHNA and CDR2 SNTAGT. The trim removed 5 bases at V and 10 bases at J, leaving 15 bases unmatched. This CDR3 has 15 amino acids. CDR3 sequence: CASSSGQGPKGGQYF. The CDR3 DNA is TGTGCCAGCAGTTCTGGACAGGGCCCCAAAGGGGGCCAGTACTTC.

J is TRBJ1-4 and V is TRBV25-1, with D maybe TRBD1 (5 bases). CDR3 length equals 13 residues. Trimming removed 3 bases at V and 8 bases at J, with 10 bases between. Germline CDR1 MGHDK, CDR2 SYGVNS. The CDR3 reads CASSDVQVEKLFF. The CDR3 nucleotides are TGTGCCAGCAGTGATGTACAGGTAGAAAAACTGTTTTTT. Full variable domain (missing parts from reference TRBV25-1 and TRBJ1-4): EADIYQTPRYLVIGTGKKITLECSQTMGHDKMYWYQQDPGMELHLIHYSYGVNSTEKGDLSSESTVSRIRTEHFPLTLESARPSHTSQYLCASSDVQVEKLFFGSGTQLSVL.

This rearrangement joins TRBV19 to TRBJ2-3; D gene uncertain. This CDR3 is 14 amino acids long. Germline V lookup: CDR1 LNHDA, CDR2 SQIVND (reference sequence). Trimming stripped 9 bases from V and 1 base from J, with 14 bases between. The CDR3: CASGLRTGTDTQYF. Written as DNA, the CDR3 is TGTGCCAGCGGGCTTAGGACGGGCACAGATACGCAGTATTTT.

V gene TRBV11-2 combines with J gene TRBJ2-5; D may be TRBD1 (5 bases). Trimming pared 1 base from V and 5 bases from J, leaving 14 bases between. There are 15 residues in the CDR3. CDR1 is SGHAT, CDR2 FQNNGV, per germline. The CDR3 coding sequence is TGTGCCAGCAGCTTAGGCCTTAGGGGTGGGGAGACCCAGTACTTC. This gives the protein CASSLGLRGGETQYF.

The V and J genes are TRBV6-1 and TRBJ1-2; no reliable D call. Trimming left V 0 bases short and J 1 base short, with 12 bases between. The CDR3 has 16 residues. Per the germline V gene, CDR1 is MNHNS and CDR2 is SASEGT. CDR3 sequence: CASSEASTTVNYGYTF. The CDR3 DNA sequence: TGTGCCAGCAGTGAAGCGTCCACCACCGTTAACTATGGCTACACCTTC.

V and J are TRBV27 and TRBJ1-2; maybe TRBD1 (6 bases). CDR1 and CDR2 (germline): MNHEY, SMNVEV (reference sequence). The CDR3 runs to 15 residues. V gave up 2 bases and J gave up 1 base, with 11 bases separating them. DNA for the CDR3: TGTGCCAGCAGTTTAGGGGGGCTCCTTAACTATGGCTACACCTTC. Translated, it gives CASSLGGLLNYGYTF.

With regard to this clone: This sample also contains other DNA sequences that code for the same CDR3. The CDR3 DNA is TGCGCCAGCAGCTTAGCGTACCAAGAGACCCAGTACTTC. It translates to CASSLAYQETQYF. The V gene is TRBV5-1, the J gene TRBJ2-5; no clear D gene. Trimming pared 2 bases from V and 0 bases from J, leaving 5 bases between. CDR1 SGHRS and CDR2 YFSETQ come from the germline V gene. This CDR3 spans 13 amino acids.

The rearrangement joins TRBV4-1 to TRBJ2-1; D not resolved. V was pared by 3 bases and J by 5 bases, with 11 bases between. The germline gives CDR1 MGHRA, CDR2 YSYEKL. The CDR3 is 14 amino acids. The CDR3 loop is CASSQVMLNNEQFF. The CDR3 region has the DNA TGCGCCAGCAGCCAGGTAATGCTTAACAATGAGCAGTTCTTC.

Written as DNA, the CDR3 is TGCGCCAGCAGCTTGTCGCCGCGGGAGGGCTCCTACGAGCAGTACTTC. This codes for CASSLSPREGSYEQYF. The chain joins TRBV5-1 to TRBJ2-7; 9 bases line up with TRBD2. Losses at the gene ends were 1 base for V and 0 bases for J; bases not matched to a gene: 5. Per germline, CDR1 SGHRS and CDR2 YFSETQ. CDR3 length: 16 residues. Full variable domain (rest looked up from reference TRBV5-1 and TRBJ2-7): KAGVTQTPRYLIKTRGQQVTLSCSPISGHRSVSWYQQTPGQGLQFLFEYFSETQRNKGNFPGRFSGRQFSNSRSEMNVSTLELGDSALYLCASSLSPREGSYEQYFGPGTRLTVT.